The subject of this entry is one T cell receptor beta chain. This specimen comes from a study of blood T cell repertoires in COVID-19. Whole-study context: The United States, Italy and Spain provided the acute and convalescent COVID-19 samples.

The repertoire was sequenced with immunoSEQ multiplex PCR; TCRdb's copy has only in-frame clones and lacks some. The sample records roughly 20,000 clones, around nine tenths being singletons. Germline CDR1 is MDHEN and CDR2 is SYDVKM. The V and J ends lost 6 bases and 5 bases, in that order; junction bases with no gene match: 7. The CDR3 runs 14 residues. The TCR originated in a human donor in a cohort sampled during active COVID-19. The chain links TRBV28 to TRBJ1-2; the match to TRBD1 covers 9 bases. Sequenced: peripheral blood. DNA for the CDR3: TGTGCCAGCAGCCCCGGGACAGGGTCATATGGCTACACCTTC. Translation gives CASSPGTGSYGYTF.